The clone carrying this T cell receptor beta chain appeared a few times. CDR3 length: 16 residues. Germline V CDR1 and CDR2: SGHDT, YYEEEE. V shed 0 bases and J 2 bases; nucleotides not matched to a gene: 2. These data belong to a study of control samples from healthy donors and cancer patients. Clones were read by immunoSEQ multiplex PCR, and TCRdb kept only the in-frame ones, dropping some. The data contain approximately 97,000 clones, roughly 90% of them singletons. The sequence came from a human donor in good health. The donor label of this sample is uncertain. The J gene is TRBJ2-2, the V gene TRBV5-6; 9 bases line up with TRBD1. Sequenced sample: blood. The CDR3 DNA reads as TGTGCCAGCAGCTTGGGACAGGGGGTTAACACCGGGGAGCTGTTTTTT. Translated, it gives CASSLGQGVNTGELFF.